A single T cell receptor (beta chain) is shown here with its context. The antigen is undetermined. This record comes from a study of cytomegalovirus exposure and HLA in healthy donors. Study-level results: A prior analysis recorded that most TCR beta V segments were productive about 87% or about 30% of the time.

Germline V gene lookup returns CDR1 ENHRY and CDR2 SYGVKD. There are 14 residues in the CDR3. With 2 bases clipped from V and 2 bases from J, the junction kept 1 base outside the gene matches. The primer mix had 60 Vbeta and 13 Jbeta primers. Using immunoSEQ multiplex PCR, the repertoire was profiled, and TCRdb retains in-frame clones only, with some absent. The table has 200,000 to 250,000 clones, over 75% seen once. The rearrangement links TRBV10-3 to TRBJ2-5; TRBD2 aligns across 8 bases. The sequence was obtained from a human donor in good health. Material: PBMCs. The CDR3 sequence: CAISEIAGQETQYF. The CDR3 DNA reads TGTGCCATCAGTGAGATAGCGGGACAAGAGACCCAGTACTTC.